Here is one T cell receptor (beta chain) with its context. Its specificity is not known. The data belong to a study of vaccination and CD4 T cells after COVID-19. Study information: Two doses of either BNT162b2 or mRNA-1273 vaccine were given to participants. Overlapping SARS-CoV-2, HCoV-NL63, HCoV-OC43 and HCoV-229E spike peptides stimulated the cells.

Oncomine TCR Beta short-read sequencing was applied to DNA from cultured CD4+ T cells. TCRdb used MiXCR to reprocess the PCR reads, holding one entry per CDR3 protein. The sample consists of around 15,000 distinct CDR3 sequences, around half of them appearing once. Between the trimmed V and J ends, which lost 0 bases and 13 bases, there was a span of 16 bases. CDR1 SGHDN and CDR2 FVKESK come from the germline V gene. This CDR3 comprises 14 residues. Documented treatment: roughly 10-day PBMC culture with coronavirus spike peptide pools or control peptides (ViraFEST assay). Peptide pool stimulation in ViraFEST expanded antigen-specific T cells, whose TCRs were then sequenced.

Sequenced material: CD4+ T cells from blood, cultured in vitro, taken before SARS-CoV-2 vaccination. The chain recombines TRBV14 with TRBJ2-4, with a weak D call TRBD1 (6 bases). The sequence was collected from a human donor who had recovered from COVID-19. The CDR3 DNA reads as TGTGCCAGCAGCCAAGACTTCAGGGGAACCCCACAGTACTTC. Translating gives CASSQDFRGTPQYF.